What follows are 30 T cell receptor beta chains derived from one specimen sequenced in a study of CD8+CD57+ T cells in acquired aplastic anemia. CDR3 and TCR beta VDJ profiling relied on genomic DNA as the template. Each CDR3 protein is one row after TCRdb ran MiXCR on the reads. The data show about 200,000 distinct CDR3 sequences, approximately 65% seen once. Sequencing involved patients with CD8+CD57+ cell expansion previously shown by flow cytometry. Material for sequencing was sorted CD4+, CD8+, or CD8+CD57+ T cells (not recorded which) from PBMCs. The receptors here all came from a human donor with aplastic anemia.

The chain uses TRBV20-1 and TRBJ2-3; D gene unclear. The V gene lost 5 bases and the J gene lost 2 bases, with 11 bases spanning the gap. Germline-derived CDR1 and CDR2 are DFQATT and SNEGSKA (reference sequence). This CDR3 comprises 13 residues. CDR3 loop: CSAPDRSTDTQYF. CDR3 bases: TGCAGTGCTCCGGACCGTTCCACAGATACGCAGTATTTT.

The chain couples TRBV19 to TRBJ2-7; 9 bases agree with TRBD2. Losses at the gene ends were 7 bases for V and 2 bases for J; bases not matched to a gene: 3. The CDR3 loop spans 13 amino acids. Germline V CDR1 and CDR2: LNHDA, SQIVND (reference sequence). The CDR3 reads CASKSGGTYEQYF. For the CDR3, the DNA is TGTGCCAGTAAGAGCGGGGGGACCTACGAGCAGTACTTC.

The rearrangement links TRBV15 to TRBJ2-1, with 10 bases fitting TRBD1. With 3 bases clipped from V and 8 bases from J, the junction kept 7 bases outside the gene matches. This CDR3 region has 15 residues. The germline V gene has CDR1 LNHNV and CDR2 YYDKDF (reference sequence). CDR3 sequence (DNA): TGTGCCACCAGCAGCCCGGGACAGGGGCTCGATGAGCAGTTCTTC. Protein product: CATSSPGQGLDEQFF.

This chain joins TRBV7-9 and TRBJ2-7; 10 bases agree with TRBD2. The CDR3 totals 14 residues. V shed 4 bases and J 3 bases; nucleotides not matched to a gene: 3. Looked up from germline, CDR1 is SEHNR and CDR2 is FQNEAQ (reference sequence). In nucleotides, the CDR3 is TGTGCCAGCAGCTATAGCGGGGGGCACTACGAGCAGTACTTC. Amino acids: CASSYSGGHYEQYF. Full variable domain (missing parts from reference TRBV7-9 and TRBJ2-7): DTGVSQNPRHKITKRGQNVTFRCDPISEHNRLYWYRQTLGQGPEFLTYFQNEAQLEKSRLLSDRFSAERPKGSFSTLEIQRTEQGDSAMYLCASSYSGGHYEQYFGPGTRLTVT.

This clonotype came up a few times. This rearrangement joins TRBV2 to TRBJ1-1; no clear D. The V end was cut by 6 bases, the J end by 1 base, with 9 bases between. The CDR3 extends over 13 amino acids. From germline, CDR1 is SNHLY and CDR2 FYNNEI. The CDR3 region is CASSAHPNTEAFF. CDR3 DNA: TGTGCCAGCAGCGCACACCCGAACACTGAAGCTTTCTTT.

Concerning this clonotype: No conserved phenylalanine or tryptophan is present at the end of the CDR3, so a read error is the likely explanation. The CDR3 coding sequence is TGTGCCAGCCTGACTAGCGGGAGTTCCTACGAGCAGTACCTC. It specifies CASLTSGSSYEQYL. The chain couples TRBV13 to TRBJ2-7; TRBD2 matches at 12 bases. CDR3 size: 14 residues. Germline CDR1 and CDR2: PRHDT and FYEKMQ (reference sequence). V was pared by 8 bases and J by 1 base, with 3 bases of the junction left unmatched.

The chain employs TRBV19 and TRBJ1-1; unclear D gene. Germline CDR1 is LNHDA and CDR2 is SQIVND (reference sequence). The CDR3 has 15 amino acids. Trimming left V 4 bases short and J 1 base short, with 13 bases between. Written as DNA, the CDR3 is TGTGCCAGTAGTACTGGAACCCGGGCGAACACTGAAGCTTTCTTT. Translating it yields CASSTGTRANTEAFF.

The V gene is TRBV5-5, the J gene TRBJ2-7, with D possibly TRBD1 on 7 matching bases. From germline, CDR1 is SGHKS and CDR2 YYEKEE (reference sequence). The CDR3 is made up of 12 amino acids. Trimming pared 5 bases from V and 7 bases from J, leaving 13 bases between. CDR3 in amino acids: CASRSGGREQYF. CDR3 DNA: TGTGCCAGCAGATCAGGGGGGAGGGAGCAGTACTTC.

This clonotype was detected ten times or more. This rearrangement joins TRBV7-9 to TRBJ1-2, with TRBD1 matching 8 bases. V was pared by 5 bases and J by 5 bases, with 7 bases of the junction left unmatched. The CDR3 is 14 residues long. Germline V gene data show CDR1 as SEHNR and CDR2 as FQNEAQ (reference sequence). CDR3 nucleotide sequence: TGTGCCAGCAGCGGGGGACAGGTCTTATATGGCTACACCTTC. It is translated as CASSGGQVLYGYTF.

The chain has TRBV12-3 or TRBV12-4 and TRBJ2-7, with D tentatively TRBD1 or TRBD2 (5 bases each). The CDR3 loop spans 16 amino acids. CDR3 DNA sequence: TGTGCTAGTGGTTTGGAGTCCGGGACGGTGACCTACGAGCAGTACTTC. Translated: CASGLESGTVTYEQYF.

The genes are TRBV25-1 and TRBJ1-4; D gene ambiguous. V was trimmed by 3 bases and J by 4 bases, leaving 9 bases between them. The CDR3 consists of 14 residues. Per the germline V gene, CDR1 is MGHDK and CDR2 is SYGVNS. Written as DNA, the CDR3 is TGTGCCAGCAGTGATCTGGCGATTAATGAAAAACTGTTTTTT. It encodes CASSDLAINEKLFF.

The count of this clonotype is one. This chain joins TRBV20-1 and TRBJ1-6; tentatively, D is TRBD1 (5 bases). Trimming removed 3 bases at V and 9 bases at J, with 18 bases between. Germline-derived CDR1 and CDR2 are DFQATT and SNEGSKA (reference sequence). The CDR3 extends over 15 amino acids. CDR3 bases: TGCAGTGCTAGTAAGGACCCCGGAGGGGCTTCACCCCTCCACTTT. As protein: CSASKDPGGASPLHF.

The CDR3 sequence is CARAGGDNEQFF. The DNA of the CDR3 is TGTGCCAGAGCGGGAGGGGATAATGAGCAGTTCTTC. This chain joins TRBV7-9 and TRBJ2-1; TRBD2 matches at 10 bases. CDR1 SEHNR and CDR2 FQNEAQ come from the germline V gene (reference sequence). The V gene end was trimmed by 9 bases and the J gene end by 7 bases; junction bases not matched to a gene: 3. There are 12 residues in the CDR3.

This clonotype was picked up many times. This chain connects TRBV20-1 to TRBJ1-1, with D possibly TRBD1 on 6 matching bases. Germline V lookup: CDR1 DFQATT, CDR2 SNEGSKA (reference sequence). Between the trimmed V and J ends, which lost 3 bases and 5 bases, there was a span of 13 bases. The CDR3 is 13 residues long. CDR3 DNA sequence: TGCAGTGCTAGGGCACTAGGGGGGACTGAAGCTTTCTTT. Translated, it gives CSARALGGTEAFF.

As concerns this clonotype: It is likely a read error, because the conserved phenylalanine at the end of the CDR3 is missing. For the CDR3, the DNA is TGTGCCACCTCGGACCGAGGGGACGGGGGGACCCAGTACTCC. Amino acids: CATSDRGDGGTQYS. The chain carries TRBV6-4 and TRBJ2-5; D perhaps matches TRBD2 (6 bases). The CDR3 totals 14 residues. The ends were cut back, 10 bases at V and 7 bases at J, with 22 bases in the middle. CDR1 and CDR2 from the germline V gene are MRHNA and SNTAGT.

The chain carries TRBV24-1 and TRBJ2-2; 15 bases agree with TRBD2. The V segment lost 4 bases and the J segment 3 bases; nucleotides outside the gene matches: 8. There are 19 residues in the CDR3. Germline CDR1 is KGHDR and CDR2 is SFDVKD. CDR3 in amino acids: CATSDRTSGGAWDTGELFF. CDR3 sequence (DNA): TGTGCCACCAGTGACCGGACTAGCGGGGGGGCCTGGGACACCGGGGAGCTGTTTTTT.

The CDR3 loop reads CASTLTAAGGNEQYF. Here the CDR3 DNA reads TGTGCCAGCACGCTAACCGCGGCGGGAGGAAACGAGCAGTACTTC. This rearrangement joins TRBV12-3 or TRBV12-4 to TRBJ2-7; 8 bases line up with TRBD2. The CDR3 spans 15 residues. Trimming removed 7 bases from V and 5 bases from J; junction bases left unmatched: 13.

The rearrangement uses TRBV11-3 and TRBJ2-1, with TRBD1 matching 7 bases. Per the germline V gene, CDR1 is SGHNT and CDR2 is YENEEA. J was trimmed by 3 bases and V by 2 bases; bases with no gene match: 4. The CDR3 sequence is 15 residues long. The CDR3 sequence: CASSLMGQHYNEQFF. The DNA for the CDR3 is TGTGCCAGCAGCTTAATGGGACAGCACTACAATGAGCAGTTCTTC. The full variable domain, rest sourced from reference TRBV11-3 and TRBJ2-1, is EAGVVQSPRYKIIEKKQPVAFWCNPISGHNTLYWYLQNLGQGPELLIRYENEEAVDDSQLPKDRFSAERLKGVDSTLKIQPAELGDSAVYLCASSLMGQHYNEQFFGPGTRLTVL.

The CDR3 here is CASSRGQGKDEQYF. CDR3 sequence (DNA): TGTGCCAGTAGTAGGGGACAGGGGAAGGACGAGCAGTACTTC. The genes are TRBV19 and TRBJ2-7; 10 nucleotides align to TRBD1. V was clipped by 4 bases and J by 5 bases; unmatched bases: 5. Per germline, CDR1 LNHDA and CDR2 SQIVND (reference sequence). The CDR3 extends over 14 amino acids.

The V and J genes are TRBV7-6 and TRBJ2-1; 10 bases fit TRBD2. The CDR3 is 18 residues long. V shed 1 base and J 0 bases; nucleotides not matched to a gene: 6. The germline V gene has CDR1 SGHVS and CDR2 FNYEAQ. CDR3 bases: TGTGCCAGCAGCTTAGGGCTAGCGGGGGCCCGCTCCTACAATGAGCAGTTCTTC. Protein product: CASSLGLAGARSYNEQFF.

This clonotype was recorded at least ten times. The CDR3 is CASRVSGASYEQYF. In nucleotides, the CDR3 is TGCGCCAGCAGAGTTAGCGGGGCTAGCTACGAGCAGTACTTC. The V call is TRBV10-2, the J call TRBJ2-7; 8 nucleotides align to TRBD2. V dropped 6 bases and J dropped 3; count of bases not matched to a gene: 7. CDR3 length: 14 residues. Germline loops: CDR1 WSHSY, CDR2 SAAADI.

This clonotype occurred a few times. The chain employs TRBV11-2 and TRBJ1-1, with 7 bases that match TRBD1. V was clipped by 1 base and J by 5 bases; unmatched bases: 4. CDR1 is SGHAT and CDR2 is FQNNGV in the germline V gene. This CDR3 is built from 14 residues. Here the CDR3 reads CASSLARGRTEAFF. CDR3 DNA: TGTGCCAGCAGCTTAGCCAGGGGGAGAACTGAAGCTTTCTTT.

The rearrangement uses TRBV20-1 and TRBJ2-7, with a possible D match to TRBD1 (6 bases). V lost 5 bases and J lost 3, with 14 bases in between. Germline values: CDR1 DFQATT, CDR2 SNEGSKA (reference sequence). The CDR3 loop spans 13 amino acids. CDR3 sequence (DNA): TGCAGTGCTGCCGGGACAAGTTTCTACGAGCAGTACTTC. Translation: CSAAGTSFYEQYF.

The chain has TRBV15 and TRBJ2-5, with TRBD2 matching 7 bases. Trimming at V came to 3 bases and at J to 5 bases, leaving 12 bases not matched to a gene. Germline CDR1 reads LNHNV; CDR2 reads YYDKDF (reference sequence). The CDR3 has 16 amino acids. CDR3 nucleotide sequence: TGTGCCACCAGCAGGGTCCATGGGGGGGGTGGCGAGACCCAGTACTTC. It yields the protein CATSRVHGGGGETQYF.

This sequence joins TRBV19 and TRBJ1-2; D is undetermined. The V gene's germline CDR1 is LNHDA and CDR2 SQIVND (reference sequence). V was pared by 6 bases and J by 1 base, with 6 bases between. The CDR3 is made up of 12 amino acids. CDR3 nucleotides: TGTGCCAGTAGAAACAATAACTATGGCTACACCTTC. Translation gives CASRNNNYGYTF.

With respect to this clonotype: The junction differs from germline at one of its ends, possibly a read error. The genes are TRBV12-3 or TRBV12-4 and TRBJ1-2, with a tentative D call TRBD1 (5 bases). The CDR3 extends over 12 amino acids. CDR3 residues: CASSLDRSLLGF. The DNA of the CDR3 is TGTGCCAGCAGTTTAGACAGGTCTCTCTTGGGATTC.

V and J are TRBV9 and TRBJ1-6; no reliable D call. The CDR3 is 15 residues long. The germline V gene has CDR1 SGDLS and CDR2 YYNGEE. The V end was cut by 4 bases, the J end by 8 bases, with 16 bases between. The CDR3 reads CASSLGDNTHSPLHF. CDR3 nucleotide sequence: TGTGCCAGCAGCTTGGGAGACAATACCCATTCACCCCTCCACTTT.

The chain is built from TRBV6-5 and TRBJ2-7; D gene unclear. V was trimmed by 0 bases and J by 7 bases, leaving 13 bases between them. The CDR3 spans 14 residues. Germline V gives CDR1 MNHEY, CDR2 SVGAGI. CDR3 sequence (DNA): TGTGCCAGCAGTTACTCGACGGCCCTCGGGGAGCAGTACTTC. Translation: CASSYSTALGEQYF.

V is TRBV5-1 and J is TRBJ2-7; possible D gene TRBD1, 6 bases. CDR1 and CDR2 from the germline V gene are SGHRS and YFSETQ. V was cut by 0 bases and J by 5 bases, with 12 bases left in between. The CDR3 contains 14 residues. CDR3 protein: CASSLEQGTDEQYF. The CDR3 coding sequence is TGCGCCAGCAGCTTGGAACAGGGAACGGACGAGCAGTACTTC. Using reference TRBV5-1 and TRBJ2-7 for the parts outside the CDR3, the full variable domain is KAGVTQTPRYLIKTRGQQVTLSCSPISGHRSVSWYQQTPGQGLQFLFEYFSETQRNKGNFPGRFSGRQFSNSRSEMNVSTLELGDSALYLCASSLEQGTDEQYFGPGTRLTVT.

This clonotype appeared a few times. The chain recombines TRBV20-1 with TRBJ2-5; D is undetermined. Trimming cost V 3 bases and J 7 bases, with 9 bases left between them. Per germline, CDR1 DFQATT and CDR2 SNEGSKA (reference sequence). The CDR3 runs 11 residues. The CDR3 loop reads CSASGLGTQYF. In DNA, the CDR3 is TGCAGTGCTAGCGGTCTGGGGACCCAGTACTTC.